Sequencing of this T cell receptor beta chain was carried out in a study of Graves' ophthalmopathy and Graves' hyperthyroidism (dated by TCRdb to 2016 to 2019). About the study as a whole: Peripheral blood samples were taken at the time of initial diagnosis, before any treatment was given. TCR beta repertoire signatures were used to distinguish Graves' ophthalmopathy from Graves' hyperthyroidism and to predict progression to ophthalmopathy. In total, approximately 130 blood samples were TCR-sequenced: 40 to 45 ophthalmopathy, approximately 80 hyperthyroidism and some 17 hyperthyroidism-to-ophthalmopathy patients. To explore V-J signatures that distinguish ophthalmopathy from hyperthyroidism, a discovery set of under 110 patients was enrolled, made up of more than 40 with ophthalmopathy and fewer than 60 with stable hyperthyroidism. For independent validation, a separate cohort was made up of 18 hyperthyroidism patients plus 17 patients who later progressed from hyperthyroidism to ophthalmopathy. In roughly six hyperthyroidism patients, the T-cell repertoires found in thyroid tissue were compared with those found in blood. After sampling, hyperthyroidism patients received methimazole starting at 30 mg daily, and ophthalmopathy patients received high-dose intravenous methylprednisolone.

For repertoire sequencing, TCR beta CDR3 regions were amplified from RNA transcripts. HTBI primers and the Qiagen OneStep RT-PCR kit were used in a first-round RT-PCR, which was followed by a second-round multiplex PCR, size selection and purification. The libraries underwent paired-end sequencing with 100 bp reads on an Illumina HiSeq2000. The original pipeline was this. Reads were processed with SOAPnuke, discarding reads with adapters, uncalled bases, mean Phred below 15, or no exact constant-primer or identifier match. COPE v1.2.5 was used to merge the high-quality paired reads. Clonotypes were defined as unique nucleotide sequences and were aligned to IMGT TRB V, D and J references using MiTCR v1.1. Only V-J combinations with frequency above 0.0001 were analysed, covering about 99% of repertoires. For each V-J combination, a TCR clonal expansion and chaos score was defined as F50 clonal expansion divided by the chaos observed in the TCRdist matrix. Features were reduced by Welch's t-statistics and random forest to over 10 V-J combinations, which fed a naive Bayes classifier. Thyroid-blood repertoire similarity was quantified with the Morisita-Horn index. The raw public data were reprocessed by TCRdb itself: fastp quality trimming at Q25, MiXCR clonotype calling, in-frame beta chains only. Rows are combined by CDR3 protein, so each entry shows the most common genes and DNA. The V and J calls shown here were made by TCRdb, not taken from the authors' results. This sample has 340,000 or so distinct CDR3 sequences in its table, and 15% to 20% of those were observed once. Of the sample, 9% to 15% is held by the ten largest clones.

Ophthalmopathy patients were characterized by moderately to severely active disease, a Clinical Activity Score of at least 3, a NOSPECS grade of at least 4, and a disease duration under 3 months. Patients with other autoimmune diseases, uncontrolled infections, pregnancy or lactation were excluded. Diagnosis relied on clinical symptoms, serum thyroxine, TRAb, thyroid ultrasound and orbital computed tomography. Ficoll-Paque density gradient centrifugation was used to isolate PBMCs from under 11 ml of fresh peripheral blood. Trizol reagent was used to extract the total RNA, and its quality was then checked on an Agilent 2100 Bioanalyzer. The CDR1 and CDR2 encoded by the germline V gene are SGHRS and YFSETQ. The CDR3 holds 16 amino acids from the cysteine to the phenylalanine. The sequence is cut down to CDR3 DNA, 48 bases in frame from base 1. At the junction V is shortened by 2 bases and J by 5 bases; bases outside the gene matches: 9.

At least ten counts were recorded for this clonotype. Its antigen has not been determined. The sample holds no much larger clone one base away, and base qualities are not on file. Overall study results and their limits: The 13-signature model separated ophthalmopathy from stable hyperthyroidism with approximately 90% sensitivity and around 81% specificity in cross-validation, and 80%/75% in the test set. Most expanded thyroid clonotypes with frequency above 0.001 were also detected in blood, suggesting blood repertoires may reflect the thyroid immune response. In validation, the model predicted ophthalmopathy progression with nearly 71% sensitivity and about 73% specificity; 12 predicted patients were CT-confirmed with GO in a median of about 6.1 months. Sample size was not statistically predetermined, and group allocation was not concealed from the investigators.

The sequenced sample consisted of peripheral blood. The clonotype was recovered from an adult man with Graves' ophthalmopathy. The chain is encoded by TRBV5-1 joined to TRBJ2-7; 11 central nucleotides agree with TRBD1. CDR3 reads: CASSLPTGTGGNEQYF. The nucleotide sequence reads TGCGCCAGCAGCTTACCCACCGGGACAGGGGGTAACGAGCAGTACTTC.